Listed here are 30 T cell receptor beta chains from one sample, sequenced in a study of response to subunit inactivated influenza vaccine (dated by TCRdb to the late 2010s). Library prep was done by RT-PCR. Instrument on record: Illumina HiSeq 2500. Clones were called with MiXCR by TCRdb after fastp trimmed the public reads at Q25, and only in-frame beta chains were retained. Rows merge per CDR3 protein into single entries with the most common DNA and genes. This sample has 500,000 or so distinct CDR3 sequences in its table, and more than 15% of those were observed once. Jointly, the top ten make up 2.5% to 3.5% of the sample. The sequenced sample was CD4+ T cells sorted from PBMCs, obtained less than 30 months after vaccination. The receptors were gathered from a man in his fifties or sixties who received an inactivated influenza vaccine. Donor details come from another sample of the same person, matched by shared clones.

The chain joins TRBV6-6 to TRBJ2-7; D is perhaps TRBD1 (6 bases). Trimming cost V 5 bases and J 0 bases, with 8 bases left between them. Germline lookup yields CDR1 MNHNY and CDR2 SVGAGI (reference sequence). The CDR3 is made up of 13 amino acids. DNA of the CDR3: TGTGCCAGCAGTATAGGGGGCTCCTACGAGCAGTACTTC. This sequence encodes CASSIGGSYEQYF.

This clonotype was seen a handful of times. J is TRBJ1-1 and V is TRBV7-9; D perhaps matches TRBD1 (5 bases). The CDR3 length is 12 residues. Trimming left V 6 bases short and J 4 bases short, with 9 bases between. Germline CDR1 is SEHNR and CDR2 is FQNEAQ (reference sequence). The CDR3 DNA reads TGTGCCAGCAGAGACAGTGGCACTGAAGCTTTCTTT. This translates into CASRDSGTEAFF.

This chain joins TRBV5-4 and TRBJ2-7; possible D gene TRBD1, 6 bases. V lost 2 bases, J lost 5 bases, and 11 bases lay in between. Germline V gene data show CDR1 as SGHNT and CDR2 as YYREEE (reference sequence). This CDR3 comprises 13 residues. The CDR3 DNA sequence: TGTGCCAGCAGCTTCCAACAGGGAGACGAGCAGTACTTC. This encodes CASSFQQGDEQYF.

This clonotype was seen only a few times. The V gene is TRBV4-3, the J gene TRBJ2-3; D unclear. The CDR3 totals 16 residues. Germline V lookup: CDR1 LGHNA, CDR2 YSLEER. Trimming cost V 0 bases and J 0 bases, with 10 bases left between them. CDR3 DNA: TGCGCCAGCAGCCAAGATGCACTACTGAGCACAGATACGCAGTATTTT. The encoded protein is CASSQDALLSTDTQYF.

The table lists this clonotype with many counts. J is TRBJ1-6 and V is TRBV9; tentative D call: TRBD1 (6 bases). Trimming took off 2 bases at V and 5 bases at J, with 8 bases between the two ends. The length of the CDR3 is 14 residues. CDR1 and CDR2 (germline): SGDLS, YYNGEE. CDR3 residues: CASSVAGDNSPLHF. The CDR3 region has the DNA TGTGCCAGCAGCGTCGCAGGGGATAATTCACCCCTCCACTTT.

This clonotype has just a few counts. The genes are TRBV5-1 and TRBJ2-2, with D possibly being TRBD2 (6 bases). This CDR3 comprises 15 residues. V lost 4 bases to trimming and J lost 6 bases, with 16 bases between them. Germline loops: CDR1 SGHRS, CDR2 YFSETQ. In DNA form, the CDR3 reads TGCGCCAGCAGCGTGCTAGCGCCCGGGGCCGGGGAGCTGTTTTTT. It is translated as CASSVLAPGAGELFF.

The rearrangement joins TRBV7-2 to TRBJ1-2; 9 nucleotides match TRBD1. V was pared by 6 bases and J by 6 bases, with 11 bases of the junction left unmatched. CDR3 length equals 15 residues. Looked up from germline, CDR1 is SGHTA and CDR2 is FQGNSA. The CDR3 DNA reads TGTGCCAGCAGGACCCCCGGGACAGGGAGGGATGGCTACACCTTC. This sequence encodes CASRTPGTGRDGYTF.

This clonotype appeared a few times. The CDR3 DNA reads as TGTGCCTGGCGAGCGAACACTGAAGCTTTCTTT. Protein: CAWRANTEAFF. The J gene is TRBJ1-1, the V gene TRBV30; D remains ambiguous. Germline V lookup: CDR1 GTSNPN, CDR2 SVGIG (reference sequence). The CDR3 contains 11 residues. Deletions cut 5 bases from V and 1 base from J, with 5 bases between.

V and J are TRBV28 and TRBJ1-2; D gene unclear. The germline gives CDR1 MDHEN, CDR2 SYDVKM. The CDR3 is made up of 16 amino acids. Between the trimmed V and J ends, which lost 2 bases and 0 bases, there was a span of 13 bases. CDR3 region: CASSLGSRTANYGYTF. CDR3 nucleotide sequence: TGTGCCAGCAGTTTAGGGAGCCGAACAGCTAACTATGGCTACACCTTC.

The chain carries TRBV11-1 and TRBJ2-1; 9 bases map to TRBD1. The V gene end was trimmed by 2 bases and the J gene end by 6 bases; junction bases not matched to a gene: 14. CDR3 length equals 18 residues. Germline assignment: CDR1 SGHAT and CDR2 FQDESV (reference sequence). Written as DNA, the CDR3 is TGTGCCAGCAGCTTATTCGTCACCACAGGGGGCGCGGGCAATGAGCAGTTCTTC. Its translation is CASSLFVTTGGAGNEQFF.

This clonotype occurred a few times. V gene TRBV4-3 combines with J gene TRBJ1-2; D is unresolved. There are 15 residues in the CDR3. Germline CDR1 reads LGHNA; CDR2 reads YSLEER. The V gene lost 0 bases and the J gene lost 4 bases, with 12 bases spanning the gap. As DNA, the CDR3 is TGCGCCAGCAGCCAAGATAATCCAGGCGTCTATGGCTACACCTTC. Encoded protein: CASSQDNPGVYGYTF.

The V gene is TRBV20-1, the J gene TRBJ2-3, with unresolved D. Trimming left V 1 base short and J 4 bases short, with 9 bases between. CDR3 size: 13 residues. Germline lookup yields CDR1 DFQATT and CDR2 SNEGSKA (reference sequence). The CDR3 sequence is CSARVASPDTQYF. The DNA of the CDR3 is TGCAGTGCTAGAGTGGCCTCCCCAGATACGCAGTATTTT.

The table lists this clonotype with a few counts. V usage is TRBV6-5 and J usage is TRBJ2-7; D remains ambiguous. The V end was cut by 0 bases, the J end by 4 bases, with 7 bases between. This CDR3 contains 13 residues. Germline CDR1 MNHEY, CDR2 SVGAGI. CDR3 bases: TGTGCCAGCAGTTACTCGTCCGAGTACGAGCAGTACTTC. Protein product: CASSYSSEYEQYF.

The genes are TRBV2 and TRBJ2-1, with TRBD2 matching 7 bases. This CDR3 is 14 amino acids long. The germline V gene encodes CDR1 SNHLY and CDR2 FYNNEI. Trimming removed 3 bases from V and 6 bases from J; junction bases left unmatched: 5. CDR3 in amino acids: CASSDNTGGNEQFF. The CDR3 DNA sequence: TGTGCCAGCAGTGATAATACGGGGGGCAATGAGCAGTTCTTC.

This clonotype was observed a handful of times. The chain uses TRBV29-1 and TRBJ1-2; no clear D. CDR3 length equals 11 residues. The germline V gene has CDR1 SQVTM and CDR2 ANQGSEA. Trimming pared 3 bases from V and 8 bases from J, leaving 10 bases between. DNA for the CDR3: TGCAGCGTTGATAGCTTGGAAGGCTACACCTTC. Its protein is CSVDSLEGYTF.

The chain couples TRBV15 to TRBJ2-5, with D hard to call. V dropped 8 bases and J dropped 2 bases, with 12 bases sitting between them. Germline V gene sequence: CDR1 LNHNV, CDR2 YYDKDF (reference sequence). The CDR3 contains 13 residues. The CDR3 nucleotides are TGTGCCACCGGCAAGGGTCCACAAGAGACCCAGTACTTC. Translating it yields CATGKGPQETQYF.

V gene TRBV7-2 combines with J gene TRBJ2-4, with 9 bases matching TRBD2. The V segment lost 1 base and the J segment 6 bases; nucleotides outside the gene matches: 4. The CDR3 extends over 15 amino acids. The germline V gene encodes CDR1 SGHTA and CDR2 FQGNSA. The CDR3 coding sequence is TGTGCCAGCAGCTTAGTAGCGGGGGCAAGAAACATTCAGTACTTC. Amino acid sequence: CASSLVAGARNIQYF.

This sequence joins TRBV4-2 and TRBJ2-1; D remains unclear. Per the germline V gene, CDR1 is LGHNA and CDR2 is YNFKEQ. The CDR3 runs 15 residues. V was pared by 4 bases and J by 0 bases, with 10 bases between. The CDR3 DNA follows: TGTGCCAGCAGCCCCGACTCCAGCTCCTACAATGAGCAGTTCTTC. Its protein is CASSPDSSSYNEQFF.

The chain has TRBV19 and TRBJ1-5; the D gene is possibly TRBD1 (5 bases). V lost 4 bases to trimming and J lost 6 bases, with 16 bases between them. The CDR3 has 15 residues. Looked up from germline, CDR1 is LNHDA and CDR2 is SQIVND (reference sequence). This CDR3 is CASSSGAAHGQPQHF. The CDR3 DNA is TGTGCCAGTAGTAGCGGGGCTGCGCATGGTCAGCCCCAGCATTTT.

The chain uses TRBV7-2 and TRBJ2-7; 9 nucleotides match TRBD1. The CDR3 covers 15 residues. V dropped 1 base and J dropped 3; count of bases not matched to a gene: 4. From germline, CDR1 is SGHTA and CDR2 FQGNSA. The CDR3 DNA reads as TGTGCCAGCAGCTTAGGGGACAGGGTCCTCTACGAGCAGTACTTC. This codes for CASSLGDRVLYEQYF.

This chain connects TRBV20-1 to TRBJ2-1; D perhaps matches TRBD1 (6 bases). Trimming pared 1 base from V and 1 base from J, leaving 14 bases between. CDR3 length: 16 amino acids. Germline CDR1 and CDR2: DFQATT and SNEGSKA (reference sequence). The CDR3 DNA reads TGCAGTGCTAGAGCTGCCAGGGGCCTTTCCTACAATGAGCAGTTCTTC. Residues: CSARAARGLSYNEQFF.

This clonotype was counted only a few times. The chain is built from TRBV4-2 and TRBJ1-2; no definite D call. The CDR3 covers 15 residues. Germline V gene lookup returns CDR1 LGHNA and CDR2 YNFKEQ. The ends were cut back, 0 bases at V and 0 bases at J, with 8 bases in the middle. The CDR3 protein is CASSQDEETNYGYTF. The CDR3, as DNA: TGTGCCAGCAGCCAAGACGAGGAGACTAACTATGGCTACACCTTC.

V gene TRBV27 combines with J gene TRBJ2-2, with no clear D. The CDR3 has 14 residues. Germline CDR1 reads MNHEY; CDR2 reads SMNVEV (reference sequence). V was clipped by 4 bases and J by 2 bases, with 8 bases between them. The CDR3 protein is CASSSHTNTGELFF. CDR3 DNA: TGTGCCAGCAGTTCGCACACAAACACCGGGGAGCTGTTTTTT.

In this sample, this clonotype turned up a few times. V gene TRBV5-1 combines with J gene TRBJ2-1; tentatively, D is TRBD1 (6 bases). Germline CDR1 and CDR2: SGHRS and YFSETQ. The germline V and J ends were trimmed by 6 bases and 3 bases, with 13 bases remaining between them. The CDR3 spans 14 residues. In nucleotides, the CDR3 is TGCGCCAGCACCCCTGGGGGCCTCTACAATGAGCAGTTCTTC. This codes for CASTPGGLYNEQFF.

The chain uses TRBV20-1 and TRBJ2-2, with 7 bases matching TRBD1. The V gene end was trimmed by 6 bases and the J gene end by 1 base; junction bases not matched to a gene: 8. The CDR3 sequence is 15 residues long. Germline V gives CDR1 DFQATT, CDR2 SNEGSKA (reference sequence). CDR3: CSARVGGRNTGELFF. The CDR3, as DNA: TGCAGTGCACGAGTAGGGGGCCGGAACACCGGGGAGCTGTTTTTT.

The chain is built from TRBV10-2 and TRBJ2-1; D is possibly TRBD2 (6 bases). Between the trimmed V and J ends, which lost 7 bases and 0 bases, there was a span of 13 bases. CDR1 and CDR2 from the germline V gene are WSHSY and SAAADI. The CDR3 is 15 amino acids. This CDR3 is CASKPAGSSYNEQFF. For the CDR3, the DNA is TGCGCCAGCAAACCTGCGGGGAGCTCCTACAATGAGCAGTTCTTC.

This clonotype was found many times. V usage is TRBV29-1 and J usage is TRBJ2-5; D possibly matches TRBD1 or TRBD2 (5 bases each). This CDR3 has 11 residues. Deletions cut 7 bases from V and 4 bases from J, with 10 bases between. CDR1 is SQVTM and CDR2 is ANQGSEA in the germline V gene. DNA for the CDR3: TGCAGCGCCAGGGACGGAGAGACCCAGTACTTC. This sequence encodes CSARDGETQYF.

This clonotype was seen many times. The J gene is TRBJ1-6, the V gene TRBV5-1, with unresolved D. Germline V gene lookup returns CDR1 SGHRS and CDR2 YFSETQ. The CDR3 is 16 amino acids. V was trimmed by 1 base and J by 0 bases, leaving 8 bases between them. CDR3 nucleotide sequence: TGCGCCAGCAGCTTGCGGGGTAGCTCCTATAATTCACCCCTCCACTTT. Translated: CASSLRGSSYNSPLHF.

The J gene is TRBJ2-7, the V gene TRBV18; 7 bases map to TRBD1. J gave up 4 bases and V 5 bases, and 5 bases lay outside the gene matches. CDR3 length: 13 amino acids. Germline-derived CDR1 and CDR2 are KGHSH and LQKENI. The CDR3 sequence is CASSEDRQYEQYF. The CDR3 DNA follows: TGTGCCAGCTCAGAGGACAGGCAATACGAGCAGTACTTC.

CDR3 in DNA: TGTGCCAGCAGGGACCGCGGCAGGGAGGGGACCGGGGAGCTGTTTTTT. It yields the protein CASRDRGREGTGELFF. V gene TRBV21-1 combines with J gene TRBJ2-2; the D call in the table, TRBD2, was not verified against the DNA. TRBV21-1 is a documented pseudogene. This CDR3 comprises 16 residues.